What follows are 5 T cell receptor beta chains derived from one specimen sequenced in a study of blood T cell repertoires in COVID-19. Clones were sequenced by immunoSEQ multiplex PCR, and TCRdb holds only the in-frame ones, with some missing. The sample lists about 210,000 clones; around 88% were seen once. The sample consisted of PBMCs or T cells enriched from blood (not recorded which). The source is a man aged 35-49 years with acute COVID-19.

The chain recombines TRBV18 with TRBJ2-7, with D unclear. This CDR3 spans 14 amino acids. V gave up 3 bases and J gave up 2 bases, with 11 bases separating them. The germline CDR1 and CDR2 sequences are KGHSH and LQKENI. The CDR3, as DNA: TGTGCCAGCTCACCCGGTCGGCGGACCTACGAGCAGTACTTC. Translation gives CASSPGRRTYEQYF.

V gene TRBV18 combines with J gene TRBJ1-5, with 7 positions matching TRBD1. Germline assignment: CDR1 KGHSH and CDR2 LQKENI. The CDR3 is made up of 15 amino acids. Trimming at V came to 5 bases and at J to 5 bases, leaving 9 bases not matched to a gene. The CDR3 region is CASSGGLGTDQPQHF. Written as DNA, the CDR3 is TGTGCCAGCTCAGGAGGGCTTGGGACAGATCAGCCCCAGCATTTT.

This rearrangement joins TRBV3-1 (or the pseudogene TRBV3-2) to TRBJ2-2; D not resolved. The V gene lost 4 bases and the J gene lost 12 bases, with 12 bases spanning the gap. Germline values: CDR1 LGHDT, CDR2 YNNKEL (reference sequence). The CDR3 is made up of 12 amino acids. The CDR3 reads CASSRDSRQLFF. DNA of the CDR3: TGTGCCAGCAGCCGCGACTCCCGCCAGCTGTTTTTT.

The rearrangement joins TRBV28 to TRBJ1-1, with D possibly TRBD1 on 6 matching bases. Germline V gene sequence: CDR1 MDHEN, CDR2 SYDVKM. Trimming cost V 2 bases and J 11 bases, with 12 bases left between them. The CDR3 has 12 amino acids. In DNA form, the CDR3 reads TGTGCCAGCAGTTTAAGGGCAGGGGAGGCTTTCTTT. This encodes CASSLRAGEAFF. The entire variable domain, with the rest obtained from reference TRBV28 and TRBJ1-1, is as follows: DVKVTQSSRYLVKRTGEKVFLECVQDMDHENMFWYRQDPGLGLRLIYFSYDVKMKEKGDIPEGYSVSREKKERFSLILESASTNQTSMYLCASSLRAGEAFFGQGTRLTVV.

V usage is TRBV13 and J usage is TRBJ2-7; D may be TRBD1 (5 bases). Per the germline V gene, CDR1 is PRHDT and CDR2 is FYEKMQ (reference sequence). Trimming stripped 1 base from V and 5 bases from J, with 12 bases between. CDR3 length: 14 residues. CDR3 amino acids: CASSLVGRVDEQYF. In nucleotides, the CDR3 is TGTGCCAGCAGCTTAGTAGGCAGGGTGGACGAGCAGTACTTC.